The rows below give T cell receptor beta chains drawn from one sample of a study of shared clonotypes between healthy human individuals. Clones were sequenced by immunoSEQ multiplex PCR, and TCRdb holds only the in-frame ones, with some missing. The table has roughly 2 million clones, 95% seen once. The sample was naive CD4+ T cells sorted from blood. The receptors shown here come from a young man in good health. Each CDR3 is given with its conserved first and last residue. D genes are given only for firm matches. Expanded clones get a size class; other rows say once, few or many, or leave the size out.

cdr3_aa cdr3_nt v_call clone_size j_call d_call
CASSTTSGTRDTQYF TGTGCCAGCAGCACCACTAGCGGGACTAGGGATACGCAGTATTTT TRBV9 once TRBJ2-3 TRBD2
CASSVHSGQGTDTQYF TGTGCCAGCAGCGTACATTCGGGACAGGGCACAGATACGCAGTATTTT TRBV9 . TRBJ2-3 TRBD1
CASSLSSASGTYEQYF TGTGCCAGCAGCTTATCTTCAGCATCAGGGACCTACGAGCAGTACTTC TRBV11-2 . TRBJ2-7 .
CASSLDGITTEAFF TGTGCCAGCAGCTTGGACGGGATCACTACTGAAGCTTTCTTT TRBV5-4 once TRBJ1-1 .
CASSVDVGAYGYTF TGTGCCAGCAGCGTAGATGTGGGGGCCTATGGCTACACCTTC TRBV9 once TRBJ1-2 .
CASSLDRGRGEQYF TGCGCCAGCAGCTTGGACAGGGGGCGCGGCGAGCAGTACTTC TRBV5-1 . TRBJ2-7 TRBD1
CASSYWTSGTDTQYF TGCGCCAGCAGCTACTGGACTAGCGGGACAGATACGCAGTATTTT TRBV5-1 . TRBJ2-3 TRBD2
CASSGGTSNYGYTF TGCGCCAGCAGCGGGGGGACATCTAACTATGGCTACACCTTC TRBV5-1 . TRBJ1-2 .
CASSLEIDNRGSSYGYTF TGTGCCAGCAGCTTGGAGATAGATAACAGGGGGTCGAGCTATGGCTACACCTTC TRBV5-6 . TRBJ1-2 TRBD1
CASSPKTGKEAFF TGTGCCAGCTCACCAAAGACAGGGAAGGAAGCTTTCTTT TRBV18 . TRBJ1-1 TRBD1
CASSFSGIPYEQYF TGTGCCAGCAGCTTCAGCGGGATTCCCTACGAGCAGTACTTC TRBV7-9 . TRBJ2-7 TRBD2
CASIASLGNEQFF TGTGCCAGCATAGCTAGTTTAGGCAATGAGCAGTTCTTC TRBV6-6 . TRBJ2-1 .
CASSIREGTGELFF TGTGCCAGTAGTATACGGGAGGGTACCGGGGAGCTGTTTTTT TRBV19 once TRBJ2-2 TRBD2
CASSASGTGVEKLFF TGTGCCAGCAGCGCCTCCGGGACAGGGGTTGAAAAACTGTTTTTT TRBV9 . TRBJ1-4 TRBD1
CASTGQGSDTQYF TGTGCCAGCACAGGACAGGGGTCAGATACGCAGTATTTT TRBV2 . TRBJ2-3 TRBD1
CASSSPPMGGTQYF TGTGCCAGCAGCTCTCCCCCCATGGGAGGGACCCAGTACTTC TRBV7-2 few TRBJ2-5 .
CASRFGDFYEQYF TGTGCCAGCCGTTTTGGGGATTTCTACGAGCAGTACTTC TRBV6-5 . TRBJ2-7 .
CASSLAPGQVYYEQYF TGTGCCAGCAGCTTGGCGCCGGGACAGGTCTACTACGAGCAGTACTTC TRBV7-2 . TRBJ2-7 TRBD1
CASSPTSGRLYEQYF TGTGCCAGCAGCCCGACTAGCGGGAGGCTCTACGAGCAGTACTTC TRBV11-2 . TRBJ2-7 TRBD2
CASAGGGAVDTQYF TGTGCCAGCGCGGGCGGGGGGGCAGTTGATACGCAGTATTTT TRBV2 . TRBJ2-3 TRBD2
CASSLTGGPGNEQFF TGTGCCAGCAGCTTGACGGGAGGGCCGGGCAATGAGCAGTTCTTC TRBV11-2 . TRBJ2-1 TRBD2
CASSWQENTEAFF TGTGCCAGCAGTTGGCAGGAGAACACTGAAGCTTTCTTT TRBV6-6 . TRBJ1-1 .
CASSPGTGARETQYF TGTGCCAGCTCACCAGGGACAGGGGCAAGAGAGACCCAGTACTTC TRBV18 . TRBJ2-5 TRBD1
CASSPNSSGRDTQYF TGTGCCAGCAGCCCAAATTCTAGCGGGAGGGATACGCAGTATTTT TRBV6-5 . TRBJ2-3 TRBD2
CASSPVRQGAPYGYTF TGCGCCAGCAGCCCTGTTAGACAGGGGGCGCCTTATGGCTACACCTTC TRBV10-2 . TRBJ1-2 TRBD1